This TCR beta chain emerged from a study of OX40 agonist ivuxolimab in advanced cancers. General observations from the study: Patients who responded partially at 0.1-3.0 mg/kg showed clonal expansion ranking among the lowest. Fewer expanded clones were found on average in CD4+ than in CD8+ T cells. The CD4+ and CD8+ T cells in the blood had expanded clonally by week 6 at 0.1 to 3.0 mg/kg.

Patients who had autoimmune disease history or got systemic immunosuppression were left out. Assay used: immunoSEQ multiplex PCR; TCRdb lists only in-frame clones, some missing. The data show tens of thousands of clones, 75% to 90% seen once. Looked up from germline, CDR1 is MDHEN and CDR2 is SYDVKM. The CDR3 length is 16 residues. Trimming removed 3 bases at V and 0 bases at J, with 13 bases between. As concerns this clone: Its target is unknown.

The chain couples TRBV28 to TRBJ2-3; D possibly uses TRBD1 or TRBD2 (6 bases each). The input for sequencing was CD4+ or CD8+ T cells sorted from blood, taken in a trial of the OX40 agonist ivuxolimab. The sequence came from an adult with an advanced solid tumor such as melanoma, head and neck, liver or kidney cancer. For the CDR3, the DNA is TGTGCCAGCAGTTTGATGGGGGGCCCTAGCACAGATACGCAGTATTTT. Encoded protein: CASSLMGGPSTDTQYF.